Reported below is one TCR beta chain. Its antigen is not yet known. This sample is part of a study of monozygotic twins with inflammatory bowel disease (dated by TCRdb to between 2017 and 2020). A note on the overall study: The full study comprised around 28 monozygotic twin pairs: nine German pairs (four IBD-concordant, five IBD-discordant) and 19 IBD-discordant Danish pairs. Each individual had, on average, about 151 000 unique TCRalpha sequences and 181 000 unique TCRbeta sequences available for analysis. The search for disease-associated traits relied mainly on comparing, within discordant pairs, IBD patients with their genetically identical healthy co-twins.

A 2.5 ml peripheral blood sample was drawn into PAXgene tubes per donor and stored at -80°C. Without T cell sorting, total RNA was isolated from whole blood using the PAXgene blood miRNA kit on an automated QIAcube. Deep TCRalpha and TCRbeta repertoire profiling with unique molecular barcoding was performed on peripheral blood of monozygotic twin pairs concordant or discordant for inflammatory bowel disease. Smoking habits were recorded for all twin pairs, with individuals classified as current, former or never smokers. The paper as a whole reports these results and caveats: IBD patients shared fewer clonotypes with other individuals than healthy twins did, most markedly in patients showing signs of disease activity. No difference in repertoire similarity was observed between concordant and discordant twins, possibly owing to limited statistical power. A decrease in TCRbeta repertoire diversity, as measured by inverse Simpson index, was observed in IBD patients compared with their healthy co-twins. Because patients received different immunosuppressive treatments, the repertoires may have picked up extra background noise and variability between individuals. The results gave no support for a single strong signal or clonotype linked to IBD. Distinction between different T cell subtypes could not be achieved in the analysis.

Libraries were made using 5' RACE. For each TCR library, about 4,000 ng of total RNA was used. For each sample, cDNA was synthesized in eight separate reactions using SMARTScribe reverse transcriptase. During cDNA synthesis, template switching introduced unique molecular identifiers that contained a 6-nucleotide sample barcode. TCRalpha and TCRbeta cDNA was amplified by two nested PCRs of about 15 and 9 cycles, with bead purification after each PCR. Before amplification, the cDNA was both treated with uracil DNA-glycosylase and purified with the QIAquick PCR purification kit. In the second PCR, Illumina TruSeq-compatible adapters and sample-specific barcodes were added. TapeStation and Qubit were used to check library quality and concentration, and 5 ng of each library went into the pool. Sequencing of the pooled libraries was done on an Illumina HiSeq2500 single-index Rapid Run using custom sequencing primers and 2 x 100 bp reads. Turning to the authors' computational methods: MiGEC version 1.2.6 was used for UMI-based consensus assembly to correct PCR and sequencing errors. MiXCR version 2.1.1 handled V(D)J alignment, clonotype assembly and CDR3 extraction. Gene usage, clonotype sharing and MAIT/NKT TCR abundance were normalised by analysing the top 1000, 10 000 and 20 000 clonotypes per sample. After downsampling to 27 000 UMIs, diversity was calculated as the inverse Simpson index using the vegan R package. Statistical testing used paired Mann-Whitney U tests on the discordant twin pairs and applied Benjamini-Hochberg correction for multiple testing. Based on TCRdb reprocessing of the reads, there is one entry per CDR3 protein sequence, and DNA is missing. V and J calls and clone size were set by TCRdb, not the authors. The sample has about 300,000 distinct CDR3 sequences on record. Clones ranked in the top ten supply about 5% of the sample.

Per the germline V gene, SGHRS is the CDR1 and YFSETQ is the CDR2. From the cysteine through the phenylalanine, the CDR3 covers 15 amino acids. DNA is not on record. The chain joins TRBV5-1 to TRBJ2-5. Specimen: blood. The clonotype originates from a human donor with ulcerative colitis or Crohn's disease, or a healthy co-twin of an affected twin (not recorded which). This receptor has the CDR3 CASSLISGGQETQYF.